The rows below give T cell receptor beta chains drawn from one sample of a study of blood T cell repertoires in COVID-19. Method: immunoSEQ multiplex PCR; TCRdb's copy keeps in-frame clones and lacks some. The repertoire holds 50,000 or so clones, roughly four fifths seen once, with approximately 7% in the top ten. The sequencing sample was made of peripheral blood. The receptors here all came from a man aged 35 to 55 with acute or convalescent COVID-19. Both conserved end residues are trimmed from each CDR3. Size tells how often a clone was seen (once, few, many) or the class of an expanded clone, and some rows leave it out.

clone size: .; V gene: TRBV19; CDR3 protein: ASKNEPDRGRDTGELF
clone size: once; V gene: TRBV5-1; CDR3 protein: ASSRGVGGTDTQY
clone size: .; V gene: TRBV28; CDR3 protein: ASSAQRAGVNYGYT
clone size: .; V gene: TRBV6-1; CDR3 protein: ASSDRVSHRGTSYEQY
clone size: .; V gene: TRBV25-1; CDR3 protein: ASSEGDSGNTIY
clone size: .; V gene: TRBV7-2; CDR3 protein: ASSPSTGRLNTEAF
clone size: .; V gene: TRBV3-1/TRBV3-2; CDR3 protein: ASSQGTSVANTGELF
clone size: .; V gene: TRBV6-5; CDR3 protein: ASRTGRNTIY
clone size: .; V gene: TRBV5-1; CDR3 protein: ASMGRGGSGANVLT
clone size: few; V gene: TRBV6-2/TRBV6-3; CDR3 protein: ASSQQMNTEAF
clone size: .; V gene: TRBV27; CDR3 protein: ASSLSILRGQGGEKLF
clone size: .; V gene: TRBV4-1; CDR3 protein: ASSQPQGTTDTQY
clone size: .; V gene: TRBV15; CDR3 protein: ATSRERDRGYEQY
clone size: .; V gene: TRBV19; CDR3 protein: ASTNRYYNEQF
clone size: .; V gene: TRBV7-9; CDR3 protein: ASSSPSPRGEAYGYT
clone size: .; V gene: TRBV7-3; CDR3 protein: ASSIQGDYEQY
clone size: .; V gene: TRBV5-1; CDR3 protein: ASSLEWDRGQGYEQY
clone size: .; V gene: TRBV21-1; CDR3 protein: ASRRPMRSQQY
clone size: .; V gene: TRBV30; CDR3 protein: AWSVLGSLGGVNTEAF
clone size: .; V gene: TRBV9; CDR3 protein: ASSTRTGKDEKLF
clone size: .; V gene: TRBV5-4; CDR3 protein: ASRPGQGSGYT
clone size: .; V gene: TRBV5-6; CDR3 protein: ASSPGASQGSGNTIY
clone size: few; V gene: TRBV6-2/TRBV6-3; CDR3 protein: ASSLDRGRGNQPQH
clone size: .; V gene: TRBV21-1; CDR3 protein: ASSKYYRGRSNQPQH
clone size: .; V gene: TRBV9; CDR3 protein: ASSPVTGTGYEQY
clone size: .; V gene: TRBV6-5; CDR3 protein: ASGDRGQDGEQY
clone size: few; V gene: TRBV29-1; CDR3 protein: SVTWGWGEKLF
clone size: .; V gene: TRBV5-1; CDR3 protein: ASRLATGDYGYT
clone size: .; V gene: TRBV24-1; CDR3 protein: ATSDVRDYSETQY
clone size: .; V gene: TRBV7-2; CDR3 protein: ASRLAGNTGELF
clone size: .; V gene: TRBV6-6; CDR3 protein: ASRNPGGGMVYGYT
clone size: .; V gene: TRBV29-1; CDR3 protein: SAGGRGSARTQY
clone size: .; V gene: TRBV5-6; CDR3 protein: ASSIRTATNEKLF
clone size: .; V gene: TRBV5-1; CDR3 protein: ASSLGERSYEQY
clone size: .; V gene: TRBV27; CDR3 protein: ASSLGTGRHYGYT
clone size: .; V gene: TRBV10-1; CDR3 protein: ASSRTGANYEQY
clone size: .; V gene: TRBV11-2; CDR3 protein: ASSLDGNGYT
clone size: .; V gene: TRBV5-3; CDR3 protein: ATGTGAGYT
clone size: .; V gene: TRBV12-3/TRBV12-4; CDR3 protein: ASRSGESNIQY
clone size: .; V gene: TRBV29-1; CDR3 protein: SGGHGLEQY
clone size: few; V gene: TRBV4-1; CDR3 protein: ASSPYPSGGTGPGDTQY
clone size: .; V gene: TRBV7-9; CDR3 protein: ASSAGTPNTGELF
clone size: .; V gene: TRBV11-2; CDR3 protein: ASSLSGFGRSYEQY
clone size: once; V gene: TRBV3-1/TRBV3-2; CDR3 protein: ASSQEGQGFISYEQY
clone size: .; V gene: TRBV6-1; CDR3 protein: ASSETQGAILMKQY
clone size: once; V gene: TRBV5-8; CDR3 protein: ASSFVGGRNTQY
clone size: .; V gene: TRBV4-2; CDR3 protein: ASSQDWDTNQETQY
clone size: .; V gene: TRBV27; CDR3 protein: ATPGEARDRGYEQY
clone size: .; V gene: TRBV11-2; CDR3 protein: ASRSERRRGEKLF
clone size: .; V gene: TRBV6-6; CDR3 protein: ASSYSRHSYEQY
clone size: .; V gene: TRBV19; CDR3 protein: ASNLGGAGNQPQH
clone size: .; V gene: TRBV4-1; CDR3 protein: ASSQGFTGSYGYT
clone size: once; V gene: TRBV20-1; CDR3 protein: SASGTGPAGGQETQY
clone size: few; V gene: TRBV7-2; CDR3 protein: ASSLAALTARGGGYT
clone size: .; V gene: TRBV5-4; CDR3 protein: ASSFPVGSGGANEQF
clone size: once; V gene: TRBV7-9; CDR3 protein: ASSRQGESDIQY